One sample yielded the 32 T cell receptor beta chains listed below, sequenced in a study of T cells expressing NK-cell markers. For each CDR3 protein, TCRdb gives one entry from its re-call of the 5' RACE reads, without DNA. This sample's clone table lists roughly 160,000 distinct CDR3 sequences. The sequenced material came from blood T cells: a sorted CD56 or NKG2C T cell subset, CD4+ or CD8+ T cells, or bulk PBMC T cells (not recorded which). The receptors here all came from a man aged 18 to 69 in good health.

The chain couples TRBV27 to TRBJ1-2; TCRdb lists TRBD1, though no DNA is available to test this call. The CDR3 covers 13 residues. The V gene's germline CDR1 is MNHEY and CDR2 SMNVEV (reference sequence). The CDR3 protein is CASSLQGASGYTF.

The chain carries TRBV11-1 and TRBJ2-5; the D call from TCRdb, TRBD1, cannot be confirmed without DNA. The CDR3 spans 15 residues. Germline V gene lookup returns CDR1 SGHAT and CDR2 FQDESV (reference sequence). The CDR3 loop is CASSLLGQGQETQYF. The full variable domain, its missing parts supplied by reference TRBV11-1 and TRBJ2-5, is EAEVAQSPRYKITEKSQAVAFWCDPISGHATLYWYRQILGQGPELLVQFQDESVVDDSQLPKDRFSAERLKGVDSTLKIQPAELGDSAMYLCASSLLGQGQETQYFGPGTRLLVL.

The genes are TRBV10-3 and TRBJ1-2; TCRdb's D call, TRBD1, is unchecked because there is no DNA. Germline CDR1 reads ENHRY; CDR2 reads SYGVKD. The CDR3 is 14 amino acids. This CDR3 reads CAISVTGPNYGYTF.

The rearrangement links TRBV21-1 to TRBJ1-2; TCRdb designates TRBD1, a call that cannot be tested without DNA. TRBV21-1 is a recognized pseudogene. This CDR3 is built from 14 residues. The CDR3 here is CASSKDLKGNGYTF.

This chain uses TRBV6-5 with TRBJ2-1; without DNA, the TCRdb call of TRBD1 cannot be checked. Per the germline V gene, CDR1 is MNHEY and CDR2 is SVGAGI. The CDR3 sequence is 15 residues long. The CDR3 reads CASSYGQGAINEQFF.

The rearrangement links TRBV11-2 to TRBJ2-5; TCRdb indicates TRBD1, and absent DNA this call remains unverified. The CDR3 totals 18 residues. In germline, CDR1 is SGHAT, CDR2 FQNNGV. CDR3 in amino acids: CASSLFFGKTGNQETQYF.

The rearrangement joins TRBV9 to TRBJ1-3; no DNA is available, so the TRBD1 call from TCRdb remains unchecked. Germline assignment: CDR1 SGDLS and CDR2 YYNGEE. This CDR3 region has 16 residues. CDR3: CASSVLPVFSGNTIYF.

The rearrangement uses TRBV6-1 and TRBJ2-1. Germline V gives CDR1 MNHNS, CDR2 SASEGT. There are 16 residues in the CDR3. The CDR3 region is CASSGWVRDSYNEQFF.

This chain uses TRBV11-2 with TRBJ2-6; TCRdb selects TRBD1, and the lack of DNA leaves this call unchecked. CDR1 SGHAT and CDR2 FQNNGV come from the germline V gene. This CDR3 comprises 18 residues. The CDR3 loop reads CASSLGTGIGAGANVLTF. Using reference TRBV11-2 and TRBJ2-6 for the parts outside the CDR3, the full variable domain is EAGVAQSPRYKIIEKRQSVAFWCNPISGHATLYWYQQILGQGPKLLIQFQNNGVVDDSQLPKDRFSAERLKGVDSTLKIQPAKLEDSAVYLCASSLGTGIGAGANVLTFGAGSRLTVL.

CDR3: CSARVQGGVYGPNTGELFF. The V gene is TRBV20-1, the J gene TRBJ2-2; the TCRdb call, TRBD1, lacks DNA for checking. In germline, CDR1 is DFQATT, CDR2 SNEGSKA (reference sequence). The CDR3 length is 19 residues.

The V gene is TRBV5-6, the J gene TRBJ2-1; TCRdb outputs TRBD1, but without DNA this stays unchecked. This CDR3 contains 14 residues. Germline CDR1 and CDR2: SGHDT and YYEEEE. This CDR3 is CASSLVRGANEQFF.

V is TRBV2 and J is TRBJ2-3; TCRdb returns TRBD2, unconfirmable since there is no DNA. CDR3 length equals 19 residues. Germline assignment: CDR1 SNHLY and CDR2 FYNNEI. CDR3: CASSRTSGGPLPSTDTQYF.

The chain uses TRBV2 and TRBJ2-3; TCRdb picks TRBD2, but there is no DNA to check that call. Germline V gives CDR1 SNHLY, CDR2 FYNNEI. CDR3 size: 14 residues. The CDR3 reads CASFLAGGPDTQYF.

The chain couples TRBV6-1 to TRBJ1-4; the TRBD1 assignment by TCRdb is unverifiable without DNA. Germline V gene sequence: CDR1 MNHNS, CDR2 SASEGT. CDR3 size: 15 residues. The CDR3 spells CASSLSGGLSEKLFF.

The rearrangement joins TRBV2 to TRBJ1-1; as DNA is missing, the TRBD1 call by TCRdb cannot be tested. Germline CDR1 SNHLY, CDR2 FYNNEI. The CDR3 is made up of 13 amino acids. The chain's CDR3 is CAIKLTAYTEAFF.

The V gene is TRBV4-2, the J gene TRBJ2-1; the D call of TRBD1 rests on TCRdb alone, since no DNA is present to check it. Germline V lookup: CDR1 LGHNA, CDR2 YNFKEQ. The CDR3 has 15 amino acids. This CDR3 is CASSRERLQGDEQFF.

This sequence joins TRBV6-1 and TRBJ1-2. The CDR3 is 13 residues long. The V gene's germline CDR1 is MNHNS and CDR2 SASEGT. CDR3 loop: CASSEEPNYGYTF.

The chain carries TRBV7-6 and TRBJ1-6; TCRdb gives TRBD1 as the D gene, but with no DNA this cannot be confirmed. The germline V gene encodes CDR1 SGHVS and CDR2 FNYEAQ. The CDR3 sequence is 15 residues long. The CDR3 here is CASSLVPGSKSPLHF.

The CDR3: CASSPNRQGGEEKLFF. V gene TRBV5-4 combines with J gene TRBJ1-4; the D gene TCRdb calls, TRBD1, cannot be checked with no DNA. Looked up from germline, CDR1 is SGHNT and CDR2 is YYREEE (reference sequence). The CDR3 has 16 residues.

The gene calls are TRBV18 and TRBJ2-3. The CDR3 spans 15 residues. Germline CDR1 KGHSH, CDR2 LQKENI. CDR3 amino acids: CASSLSDNGPDTQYF.

J is TRBJ1-5 and V is TRBV19; the D gene TCRdb calls, TRBD1, cannot be checked with no DNA. The CDR3 covers 15 residues. The germline CDR1 and CDR2 sequences are LNHDA and SQIVND (reference sequence). CDR3 loop: CASRSDRLSNQPQHF.

The chain recombines TRBV5-4 with TRBJ2-5; lacking DNA, the TRBD2 call made by TCRdb goes unchecked. The CDR3 sequence is 17 residues long. From germline, CDR1 is SGHNT and CDR2 YYREEE (reference sequence). The CDR3 protein is CASSFPGLAGYGETQYF. The variable domain in full, with the rest retrieved from reference TRBV5-4 and TRBJ2-5, is ETGVTQSPTHLIKTRGQQVTLRCSSQSGHNTVSWYQQALGQGPQFIFQYYREEENGRGNFPPRFSGLQFPNYSSELNVNALELDDSALYLCASSFPGLAGYGETQYFGPGTRLLVL.

This chain uses TRBV6-5 with TRBJ1-1. Germline CDR1 is MNHEY and CDR2 is SVGAGI. The length of the CDR3 is 15 residues. This CDR3 is CASSYSTEKNTEAFF.

The chain has TRBV3-1 and TRBJ2-1; with no DNA, the TCRdb D assignment of TRBD2 cannot be verified. Germline CDR1 is LGHDT and CDR2 is YNNKEL (reference sequence). CDR3 length: 17 amino acids. The CDR3 loop reads CASSHGSAGGNYNEQFF.

The V call is TRBV6-1, the J call TRBJ2-1; TCRdb gives TRBD2 as the D gene, but with no DNA this cannot be confirmed. Germline V CDR1 and CDR2: MNHNS, SASEGT. CDR3 size: 17 residues. This CDR3 reads CASSEAGTSVGGNEQFF.

The chain employs TRBV2 and TRBJ1-1. Germline lookup yields CDR1 SNHLY and CDR2 FYNNEI. This CDR3 contains 14 residues. CDR3 residues: CASSEHPLNTEAFF.

The genes are TRBV5-1 and TRBJ2-2; TCRdb proposes TRBD2, but this gene call is untestable without DNA. Germline lookup yields CDR1 SGHRS and CDR2 YFSETQ. The CDR3 loop spans 16 amino acids. CDR3 region: CASSPAEGWNTGELFF.

J is TRBJ2-1 and V is TRBV7-2. This CDR3 has 16 amino acids. Germline assignment: CDR1 SGHTA and CDR2 FQGNSA. CDR3: CASSTWEGGSYNEQFF.

The V gene is TRBV7-6, the J gene TRBJ2-3; TCRdb selects TRBD1, and the lack of DNA leaves this call unchecked. Germline V CDR1 and CDR2: SGHVS, FNYEAQ. This CDR3 region has 16 residues. The CDR3 spells CASSYRDSLSTDTQYF.

The chain combines TRBV3-1 with TRBJ2-1; without DNA, the TCRdb call of TRBD2 cannot be checked. Germline lookup yields CDR1 LGHDT and CDR2 YNNKEL (reference sequence). CDR3 length: 13 amino acids. The CDR3 region is CASSHGLANEQFF.

The chain is built from TRBV2 and TRBJ1-1; TCRdb picks TRBD1, but there is no DNA to check that call. The CDR3 contains 15 residues. From germline, CDR1 is SNHLY and CDR2 FYNNEI. The CDR3 is CASSELIGGVTEAFF.

The V gene is TRBV11-2, the J gene TRBJ2-7. Looked up from germline, CDR1 is SGHAT and CDR2 is FQNNGV. The CDR3 consists of 18 residues. The CDR3 sequence: CASSLTLDPIDQTYEQYF.